One and the same sample provided the 8 T cell receptor beta chains below, sequenced in a study of cytomegalovirus exposure and HLA in healthy donors (dated by TCRdb to 2016 to 2017). Libraries were constructed by the immunoSEQ multiplex PCR assay. TCRdb holds this immuneACCESS table with in-frame rearrangements only. Some clones are missing; in checked studies, unresolved V genes explain under half, and the rest has no known cause. The sample table lists about 110,000 clones, roughly 90% of them with a count of one. Around 2.1% of the sample is taken by the ten largest. Sample: PBMCs. Receptor source: a young woman in good health and CMV-seronegative.

The gene calls are TRBV2 and TRBJ2-1, with 11 bases matching TRBD2. CDR1 is SNHLY, CDR2 FYNNEI, per germline. V shed 4 bases and J 2 bases; nucleotides not matched to a gene: 7. This CDR3 has 17 amino acids. In DNA, the CDR3 is TGTGCCAGCAGTGGATCTAGCGGGAGGCGTCCCTACAATGAGCAGTTCTTC. It encodes CASSGSSGRRPYNEQFF.

The J gene is TRBJ1-6, the V gene TRBV30, with 8 bases fitting TRBD1. Germline assignment: CDR1 GTSNPN and CDR2 SVGIG (reference sequence). This CDR3 region has 15 residues. The V segment lost 5 bases and the J segment 7 bases; nucleotides outside the gene matches: 10. This chain's CDR3 is CAWAYLQGVNSPLHF. The CDR3 DNA is TGTGCCTGGGCTTATTTACAGGGGGTGAATTCACCCCTCCACTTT.

The rearrangement uses TRBV2 and TRBJ1-5; the D gene is possibly TRBD1 (5 bases). Germline CDR1 reads SNHLY; CDR2 reads FYNNEI. The CDR3 runs to 17 residues. V lost 4 bases to trimming and J lost 7 bases, with 23 bases between them. The CDR3 reads CASSVDRGTYVNQPQHF. The CDR3 DNA sequence: TGTGCCAGCAGTGTCGATAGGGGCACGTATGTCAACCAGCCCCAGCATTTT.

For the CDR3, the DNA is TGTGCCATCAGTTTCCCCGGGACAGGGGGGCTCTCCTACGAGCAGTACTTC. Its translation is CAISFPGTGGLSYEQYF. The V call is TRBV10-3, the J call TRBJ2-7; 11 nucleotides agree with TRBD1. Losses at the gene ends were 5 bases for V and 0 bases for J; bases not matched to a gene: 9. The CDR3 is 17 residues long. Germline V lookup: CDR1 ENHRY, CDR2 SYGVKD.

The chain carries TRBV28 and TRBJ2-7; 7 nucleotides match TRBD2. Germline CDR1 MDHEN, CDR2 SYDVKM. V gave up 3 bases and J gave up 8 bases; unmatched junction bases: 19. The CDR3 runs to 17 residues. CDR3 in DNA: TGTGCCAGCAGTTTTCTAGGGAGCGGGATTCGATATGAGAAGCAGTACTTC. Translation gives CASSFLGSGIRYEKQYF.

V usage is TRBV6-1 and J usage is TRBJ1-1; D perhaps matches TRBD1 (6 bases). The germline gives CDR1 MNHNS, CDR2 SASEGT. The CDR3 extends over 15 amino acids. Trimming removed 5 bases at V and 6 bases at J, with 19 bases between. The CDR3 here is CASSSYVGGNAEAFF. CDR3 DNA sequence: TGTGCCAGCAGTTCCTACGTAGGGGGTAATGCTGAAGCTTTCTTT.

The rearrangement links TRBV7-3 to TRBJ2-3; 15 bases line up with TRBD2. Germline V gene sequence: CDR1 SGHTA, CDR2 FQGTGA. V shed 2 bases and J 3 bases; nucleotides not matched to a gene: 0. The CDR3 spans 16 residues. The CDR3 reads CASSLGTSGGTDTQYF. CDR3 sequence (DNA): TGTGCCAGCAGCTTAGGGACTAGCGGGGGGACAGATACGCAGTATTTT.

This chain connects TRBV7-9 to TRBJ1-1, with D unresolved. Looked up from germline, CDR1 is SEHNR and CDR2 is FQNEAQ (reference sequence). This CDR3 has 13 amino acids. V was trimmed by 6 bases and J by 1 base, leaving 9 bases between them. The CDR3 DNA is TGTGCCAGCAGGCGAGGAACGAACACTGAAGCTTTCTTT. Its protein is CASRRGTNTEAFF.